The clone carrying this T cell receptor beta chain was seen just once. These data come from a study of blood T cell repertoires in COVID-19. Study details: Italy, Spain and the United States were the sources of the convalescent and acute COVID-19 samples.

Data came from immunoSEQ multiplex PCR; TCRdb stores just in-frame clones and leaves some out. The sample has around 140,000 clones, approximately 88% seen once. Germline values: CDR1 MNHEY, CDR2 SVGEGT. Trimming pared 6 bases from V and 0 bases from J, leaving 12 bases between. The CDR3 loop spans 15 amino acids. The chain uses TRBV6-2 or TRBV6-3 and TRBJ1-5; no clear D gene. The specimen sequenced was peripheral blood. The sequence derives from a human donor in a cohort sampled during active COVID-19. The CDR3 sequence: CASSQIPTSNQPQHF. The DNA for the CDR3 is TGTGCCAGCAGCCAGATCCCTACTAGCAATCAGCCCCAGCATTTT.